Following are 31 T cell receptor beta chains from one sample sequenced in a study of monozygotic twins with inflammatory bowel disease. From the 5' RACE reads, TCRdb lists one entry per CDR3 protein and no DNA. Its table lists around 410,000 distinct CDR3 sequences. The sequencing sample was made of blood. The source of these receptors is a human donor with ulcerative colitis or Crohn's disease, or a healthy co-twin of an affected twin (not recorded which).

V gene TRBV29-1 combines with J gene TRBJ2-2; TCRdb reports TRBD1, a call that lacks DNA to check it against. This CDR3 has 12 amino acids. Germline V gene sequence: CDR1 SQVTM, CDR2 ANQGSEA. The CDR3: CSVAGVDGELFF.

The V and J genes are TRBV19 and TRBJ2-1; TCRdb picks TRBD1, but there is no DNA to check that call. Germline V gene lookup returns CDR1 LNHDA and CDR2 SQIVND (reference sequence). The CDR3 is 15 residues long. CDR3 loop: CASSLPPQGYNEQFF.

The chain is built from TRBV2 and TRBJ2-3; TCRdb calls TRBD1, which cannot be checked without DNA. The CDR3 totals 15 residues. Germline V gene data show CDR1 as SNHLY and CDR2 as FYNNEI. The chain's CDR3 is CASRTRGYSTDTQYF.

The chain recombines TRBV30 with TRBJ1-3; the D gene TCRdb calls, TRBD1, cannot be checked with no DNA. Per germline, CDR1 GTSNPN and CDR2 SVGIG (reference sequence). This CDR3 is 14 amino acids long. The chain's CDR3 is CAQVTGGDGNTIYF.

This chain links TRBV7-9 with TRBJ2-2; no DNA is available, so the TRBD1 call from TCRdb remains unchecked. The CDR3 sequence is 15 residues long. Germline V CDR1 and CDR2: SEHNR, FQNEAQ (reference sequence). This CDR3 reads CASSQPTGVDGELFF.

The V gene is TRBV5-1, the J gene TRBJ2-3. Germline CDR1 reads SGHRS; CDR2 reads YFSETQ. The CDR3 sequence is 11 residues long. The CDR3 is CASSEEDTQYF.

The genes are TRBV20-1 and TRBJ2-5; TCRdb outputs TRBD2, but without DNA this stays unchecked. Germline V lookup: CDR1 DFQATT, CDR2 SNEGSKA (reference sequence). The CDR3 runs to 13 residues. The CDR3 spells CSALGTAEETQYF.

This chain connects TRBV6-2 or TRBV6-3 to TRBJ2-2; TCRdb returns TRBD2, unconfirmable since there is no DNA. The CDR3 is 14 amino acids. The germline gives CDR1 MNHEY, CDR2 SVGEGT. CDR3 sequence: CASGLAGGSGELFF.

The chain combines TRBV5-1 with TRBJ1-6; TCRdb outputs TRBD1, but without DNA this stays unchecked. Germline lookup yields CDR1 SGHRS and CDR2 YFSETQ. The CDR3 runs 16 residues. CDR3 amino acids: CASSLSRDIINSPLHF.

The V call is TRBV2, the J call TRBJ2-2; the TRBD2 assignment by TCRdb is unverifiable without DNA. Germline V lookup: CDR1 SNHLY, CDR2 FYNNEI. The CDR3 runs 18 residues. CDR3 sequence reads: CASSVGLAGGPHTGELFF.

The V call is TRBV19, the J call TRBJ2-2; TCRdb designates TRBD1, a call that cannot be tested without DNA. Per germline, CDR1 LNHDA and CDR2 SQIVND (reference sequence). This CDR3 region has 16 residues. CDR3 residues: CASSIGGTPKTGELFF.

The rearrangement uses TRBV12-3 or TRBV12-4 and TRBJ2-7; TCRdb outputs TRBD1, but without DNA this stays unchecked. This CDR3 contains 14 residues. The CDR3 reads CASSLTGALRAPLF.

The chain combines TRBV7-9 with TRBJ2-5; the TCRdb call, TRBD1, lacks DNA for checking. Per germline, CDR1 SEHNR and CDR2 FQNEAQ (reference sequence). The CDR3 is made up of 15 amino acids. The CDR3 here is CASSSMVRGPETQYF.

The chain uses TRBV2 and TRBJ2-2; as DNA is missing, the TRBD2 call by TCRdb cannot be tested. Germline CDR1 SNHLY, CDR2 FYNNEI. This CDR3 is built from 17 residues. The CDR3 protein is CASTRNRLAGNTGELFF. The variable domain in full, with the rest retrieved from reference TRBV2 and TRBJ2-2, is EPEVTQTPSHQVTQMGQEVILRCVPISNHLYFYWYRQILGQKVEFLVSFYNNEISEKSEIFDDQFSVERPDGSNFTLKIRSTKLEDSAMYFCASTRNRLAGNTGELFFGEGSRLTVL.

V is TRBV18 and J is TRBJ2-5; TCRdb's D call of TRBD1 is untestable without DNA. In germline, CDR1 is KGHSH, CDR2 LQKENI. This CDR3 spans 15 amino acids. The CDR3 loop reads CASSPGQGSQETQYF.

The rearrangement joins TRBV6-6 to TRBJ2-3; the D gene TCRdb calls, TRBD2, cannot be checked with no DNA. CDR1 MNHNY and CDR2 SVGAGI come from the germline V gene (reference sequence). CDR3 length equals 14 residues. CDR3 amino acids: CASSPTTSTDTQYF.

CDR3 residues: CASSILSRDYLVF. This chain joins TRBV28 and TRBJ2-1; no DNA is available, so the TRBD2 call from TCRdb remains unchecked. CDR1 and CDR2 from the germline V gene are MDHEN and SYDVKM. The CDR3 covers 13 residues.

The J gene is TRBJ1-5, the V gene TRBV20-1. The germline CDR1 and CDR2 sequences are DFQATT and SNEGSKA (reference sequence). CDR3 length equals 15 residues. The CDR3 spells CSARRSWMGTQPQHF.

The chain recombines TRBV15 with TRBJ1-5; TCRdb designates TRBD1, a call that cannot be tested without DNA. CDR3 size: 16 residues. CDR1 is LNHNV and CDR2 is YYDKDF in the germline V gene (reference sequence). Here the CDR3 reads CATSREDRGWDQPQHF.

The chain combines TRBV29-1 with TRBJ1-1; as DNA is missing, the TRBD1 call by TCRdb cannot be tested. This CDR3 comprises 11 residues. Germline CDR1 reads SQVTM; CDR2 reads ANQGSEA. CDR3 in amino acids: CSGELGQGAFF.

This chain joins TRBV5-1 and TRBJ1-1; there is no DNA to check the TCRdb D call of TRBD1. The germline V gene has CDR1 SGHRS and CDR2 YFSETQ. The CDR3 runs 15 residues. The CDR3 sequence: CASSRGDVRNTEAFF. Variable domain in full (rest from reference TRBV5-1 and TRBJ1-1): KAGVTQTPRYLIKTRGQQVTLSCSPISGHRSVSWYQQTPGQGLQFLFEYFSETQRNKGNFPGRFSGRQFSNSRSEMNVSTLELGDSALYLCASSRGDVRNTEAFFGQGTRLTVV.

The chain has TRBV7-3 and TRBJ2-1; checking the TCRdb D call of TRBD2 is not possible without DNA. This CDR3 is built from 18 residues. In germline, CDR1 is SGHTA, CDR2 FQGTGA. The CDR3 loop reads CASSPSPLLAGGDNEQFF. Filled out from reference TRBV7-3 and TRBJ2-1, the complete variable domain reads GAGVSQTPSNKVTEKGKYVELRCDPISGHTALYWYRQSLGQGPEFLIYFQGTGAADDSGLPNDRFFAVRPEGSVSTLKIQRTERGDSAVYLCASSPSPLLAGGDNEQFFGPGTRLTVL.

This chain joins TRBV6-2 or TRBV6-3 and TRBJ1-3. The CDR3 length is 14 residues. The germline V gene has CDR1 MNHEY and CDR2 SVGEGT. The CDR3 loop is CASSQLMTGNTIYF.

This chain links TRBV7-9 with TRBJ2-2; the TCRdb D gene call, TRBD2, has no DNA to confirm it. There are 16 residues in the CDR3. The germline V gene has CDR1 SEHNR and CDR2 FQNEAQ (reference sequence). CDR3: CASSLSLAGVSGELFF.

The V gene is TRBV25-1, the J gene TRBJ2-2; TCRdb outputs TRBD1, but without DNA this stays unchecked. Germline V CDR1 and CDR2: MGHDK, SYGVNS. The CDR3 sequence is 15 residues long. This CDR3 is CASRSLDRNTGELFF. Using reference TRBV25-1 and TRBJ2-2 for the parts outside the CDR3, the full variable domain is EADIYQTPRYLVIGTGKKITLECSQTMGHDKMYWYQQDPGMELHLIHYSYGVNSTEKGDLSSESTVSRIRTEHFPLTLESARPSHTSQYLCASRSLDRNTGELFFGEGSRLTVL.

The V gene is TRBV7-3, the J gene TRBJ2-1; TCRdb gives TRBD2 as the D gene, but with no DNA this cannot be confirmed. Germline loops: CDR1 SGHTA, CDR2 FQGTGA. The CDR3 contains 13 residues. CDR3 residues: CASSWGLGNEQFF. Full variable domain (rest looked up from reference TRBV7-3 and TRBJ2-1): GAGVSQTPSNKVTEKGKYVELRCDPISGHTALYWYRQSLGQGPEFLIYFQGTGAADDSGLPNDRFFAVRPEGSVSTLKIQRTERGDSAVYLCASSWGLGNEQFFGPGTRLTVL.

The rearrangement links TRBV18 to TRBJ1-1; TCRdb's D call of TRBD1 is untestable without DNA. Germline assignment: CDR1 KGHSH and CDR2 LQKENI. This CDR3 is 15 amino acids long. CDR3 sequence: CASSPQTGANTEAFF.

This chain joins TRBV19 and TRBJ1-1. The length of the CDR3 is 16 residues. Germline assignment: CDR1 LNHDA and CDR2 SQIVND (reference sequence). CDR3: CASSIGGLDMNTEAFF.

The rearrangement links TRBV4-1 to TRBJ2-7; the D gene TCRdb calls, TRBD1, cannot be checked with no DNA. CDR3 size: 16 residues. CDR1 is MGHRA, CDR2 YSYEKL, per germline. CDR3 region: CASSPFSGTGTYEQYF.

V usage is TRBV28 and J usage is TRBJ2-7; TCRdb's D call of TRBD1 is untestable without DNA. Germline CDR1 reads MDHEN; CDR2 reads SYDVKM. CDR3 length: 14 residues. The CDR3 spells CASSLGGVGHEQYF.

V is TRBV9 and J is TRBJ2-7; TCRdb indicates TRBD1, and absent DNA this call remains unverified. CDR1 SGDLS and CDR2 YYNGEE come from the germline V gene. The CDR3 covers 14 residues. CDR3 residues: CASSAGTGNDEQYF.